This T cell receptor (beta chain) was retrieved from a study of blood T cells in healthy people across ages. Study-wide points: A roughly linear fall in TCR beta diversity per million T cells was seen with increasing age. Long-lived donors exceeded aged donors in naive CD4+ cells and diversity.

With regard to this clonotype: Its antigen is undetermined. Its ends do not fully match the called genes, so a read error is possible.

This CDR3 has 13 amino acids. Germline V CDR1 and CDR2: SGHRS, YFSETQ. Primers used in a second PCR of about 7 to 11 cycles were a sample-barcoded 5' primer and a J-beta primer mix. TCRdb processed the 5' RACE reads anew with MiXCR; each CDR3 protein has one entry. The sample lists 1.5 million or so distinct CDR3 sequences; 42% were seen once. The sample comprised blood. V usage is TRBV5-1 and J usage is TRBJ2-1; weak D call: TRBD2 (5 bases). This receptor was taken from a woman under 30 in good health. The CDR3 here is CASSLALSGERFF. CDR3 nucleotide sequence: TGCGCCAGCAGCTTGGCTTTATCTGGGGAGCGGTTCTTC.